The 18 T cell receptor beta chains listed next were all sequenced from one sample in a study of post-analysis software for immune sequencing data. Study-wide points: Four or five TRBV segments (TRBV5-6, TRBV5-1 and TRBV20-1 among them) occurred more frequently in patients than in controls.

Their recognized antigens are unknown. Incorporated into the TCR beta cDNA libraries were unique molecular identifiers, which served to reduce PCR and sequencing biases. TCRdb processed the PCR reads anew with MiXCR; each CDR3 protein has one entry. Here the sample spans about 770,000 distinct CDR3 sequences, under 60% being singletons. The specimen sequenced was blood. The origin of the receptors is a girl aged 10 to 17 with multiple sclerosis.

CDR3 sequence reads: CASSFRGGSSYEQYF. The CDR3 DNA reads as TGTGCCAGCAGCTTCAGGGGCGGGAGCTCCTACGAGCAGTACTTC. The chain has TRBV6-5 and TRBJ2-7, with D possibly TRBD2 on 7 matching bases. CDR3 size: 15 residues. V dropped 6 bases and J dropped 0 bases, with 15 bases sitting between them. Germline CDR1 reads MNHEY; CDR2 reads SVGAGI.

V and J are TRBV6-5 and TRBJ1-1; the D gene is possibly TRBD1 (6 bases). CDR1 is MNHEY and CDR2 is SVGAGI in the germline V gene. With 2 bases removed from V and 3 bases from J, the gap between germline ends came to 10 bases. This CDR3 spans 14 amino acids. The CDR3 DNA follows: TGTGCCAGCAGTTACGGGGGGCTAGACACTGAAGCTTTCTTT. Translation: CASSYGGLDTEAFF.

The CDR3 sequence: CAISERTGDIDTQYF. CDR3 DNA: TGTGCCATCAGTGAAAGGACAGGGGATATAGATACGCAGTATTTT. The chain is built from TRBV10-3 and TRBJ2-3, with 9 bases identical to TRBD1. Losses at the gene ends were 3 bases for V and 5 bases for J; bases not matched to a gene: 6. Germline CDR1 reads ENHRY; CDR2 reads SYGVKD. The CDR3 is made up of 15 amino acids.

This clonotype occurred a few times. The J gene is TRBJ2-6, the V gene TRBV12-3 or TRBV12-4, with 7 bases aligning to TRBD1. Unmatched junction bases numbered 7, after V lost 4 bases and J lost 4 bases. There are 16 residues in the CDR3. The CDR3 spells CASSYTGAGGANVLTF. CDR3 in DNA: TGTGCCAGCAGTTACACAGGGGCCGGCGGGGCCAACGTCCTGACTTTC.

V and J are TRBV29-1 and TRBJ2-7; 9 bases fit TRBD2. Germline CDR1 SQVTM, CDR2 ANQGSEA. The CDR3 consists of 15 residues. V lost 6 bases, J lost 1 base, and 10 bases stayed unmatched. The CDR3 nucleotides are TGCAGCGTCTTCGGGACTAGCTTAACTTCCTACGAGCAGTACTTC. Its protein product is CSVFGTSLTSYEQYF.

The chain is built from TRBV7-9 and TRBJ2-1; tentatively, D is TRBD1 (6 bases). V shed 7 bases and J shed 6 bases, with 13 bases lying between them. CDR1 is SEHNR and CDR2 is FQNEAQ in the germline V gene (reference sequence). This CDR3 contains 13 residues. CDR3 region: CASNRGQLNEQFF. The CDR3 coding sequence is TGTGCCAGCAACCGAGGACAGCTCAATGAGCAGTTCTTC.

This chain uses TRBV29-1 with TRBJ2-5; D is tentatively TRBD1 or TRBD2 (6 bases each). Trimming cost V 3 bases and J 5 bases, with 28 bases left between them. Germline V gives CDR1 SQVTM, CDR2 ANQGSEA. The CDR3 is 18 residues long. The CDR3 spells CSVERPPTGHGGYETQYF. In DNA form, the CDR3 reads TGCAGCGTTGAGCGCCCACCCACAGGGCACGGGGGATATGAGACCCAGTACTTC. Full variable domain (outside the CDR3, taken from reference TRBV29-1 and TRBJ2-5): SAVISQKPSRDICQRGTSLTIQCQVDSQVTMMFWYRQQPGQSLTLIATANQGSEATYESGFVIDKFPISRPNLTFSTLTVSNMSPEDSSIYLCSVERPPTGHGGYETQYFGPGTRLLVL.

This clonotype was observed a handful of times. The CDR3 loop is CSARNPDTQYF. The CDR3 nucleotides read TGCAGTGCTCGGAATCCAGATACGCAGTATTTT. The chain combines TRBV20-1 with TRBJ2-3; D gene ambiguous. V shed 5 bases and J shed 4 bases, with 7 bases lying between them. This CDR3 is built from 11 residues. CDR1 and CDR2 from the germline V gene are DFQATT and SNEGSKA (reference sequence).

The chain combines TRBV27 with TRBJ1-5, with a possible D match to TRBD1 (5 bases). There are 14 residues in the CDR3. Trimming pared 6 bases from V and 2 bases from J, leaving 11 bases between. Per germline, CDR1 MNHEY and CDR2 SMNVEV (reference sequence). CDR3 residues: CASRSIRGNQPQHF. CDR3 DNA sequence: TGTGCCAGCAGGAGCATCAGGGGCAATCAGCCCCAGCATTTT.

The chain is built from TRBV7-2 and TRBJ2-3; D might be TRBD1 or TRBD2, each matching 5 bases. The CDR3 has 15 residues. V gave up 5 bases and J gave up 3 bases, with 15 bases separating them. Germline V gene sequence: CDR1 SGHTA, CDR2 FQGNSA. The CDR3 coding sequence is TGTGCCAGCAGCCCAGGGACCGCGGAAACAGATACGCAGTATTTT. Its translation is CASSPGTAETDTQYF.

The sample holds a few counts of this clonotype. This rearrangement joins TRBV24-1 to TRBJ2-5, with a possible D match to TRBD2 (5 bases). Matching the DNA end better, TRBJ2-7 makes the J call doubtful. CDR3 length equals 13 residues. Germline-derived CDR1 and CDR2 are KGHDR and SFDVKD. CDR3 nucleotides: TGTGCCACCAGTGATACGCCCGCGGGCGAGCAGTACTTC. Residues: CATSDTPAGEQYF.

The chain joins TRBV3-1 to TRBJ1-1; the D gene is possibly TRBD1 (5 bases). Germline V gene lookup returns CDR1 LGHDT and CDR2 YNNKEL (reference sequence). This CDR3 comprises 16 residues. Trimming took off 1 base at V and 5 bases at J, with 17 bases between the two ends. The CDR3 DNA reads TGTGCCAGCAGCCAAGTGGGGCAGGGAAGAGGGACTGAAGCTTTCTTT. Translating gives CASSQVGQGRGTEAFF.

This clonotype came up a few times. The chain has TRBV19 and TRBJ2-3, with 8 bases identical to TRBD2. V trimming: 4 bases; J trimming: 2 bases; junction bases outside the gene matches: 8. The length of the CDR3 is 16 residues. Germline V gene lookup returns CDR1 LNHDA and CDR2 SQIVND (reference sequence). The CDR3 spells CASSTATSAHTDTQYF. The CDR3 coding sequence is TGTGCCAGTAGTACGGCGACTAGCGCGCACACAGATACGCAGTATTTT.

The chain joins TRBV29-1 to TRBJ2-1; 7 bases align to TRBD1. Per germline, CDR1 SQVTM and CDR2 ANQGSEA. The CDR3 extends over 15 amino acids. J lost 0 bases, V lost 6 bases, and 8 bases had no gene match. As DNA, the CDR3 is TGCAGCGTCGACAGGGCCACTAGCTCCTACAATGAGCAGTTCTTC. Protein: CSVDRATSSYNEQFF.

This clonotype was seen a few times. The CDR3 loop reads CASSFLLDLRETQYF. The CDR3 DNA sequence: TGTGCCAGCAGCTTCTTACTGGACCTTCGAGAGACCCAGTACTTC. This rearrangement joins TRBV7-2 to TRBJ2-5; D remains unclear. CDR3 length: 15 amino acids. Germline V gives CDR1 SGHTA, CDR2 FQGNSA. V lost 3 bases, J lost 4 bases, and 15 bases lay in between.

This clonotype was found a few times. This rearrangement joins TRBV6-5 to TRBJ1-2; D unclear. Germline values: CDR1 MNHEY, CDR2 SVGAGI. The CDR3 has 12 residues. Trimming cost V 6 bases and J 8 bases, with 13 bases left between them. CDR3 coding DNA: TGTGCCAGCAGGTCAGGATGGGGAGGCTACACCTTC. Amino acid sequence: CASRSGWGGYTF.

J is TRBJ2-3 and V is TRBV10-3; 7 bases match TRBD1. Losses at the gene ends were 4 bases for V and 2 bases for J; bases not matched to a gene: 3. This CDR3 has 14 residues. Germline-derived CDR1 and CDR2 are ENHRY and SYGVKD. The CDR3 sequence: CAISGQGPTDTQYF. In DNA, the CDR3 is TGTGCCATCAGTGGACAGGGACCCACAGATACGCAGTATTTT.

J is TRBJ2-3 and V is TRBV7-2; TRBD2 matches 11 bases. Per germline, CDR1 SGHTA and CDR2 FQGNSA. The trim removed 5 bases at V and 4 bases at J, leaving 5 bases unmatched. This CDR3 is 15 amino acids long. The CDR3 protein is CASSLSGRAADTQYF. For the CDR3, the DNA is TGTGCCAGCAGCCTTAGCGGGAGGGCCGCAGATACGCAGTATTTT.